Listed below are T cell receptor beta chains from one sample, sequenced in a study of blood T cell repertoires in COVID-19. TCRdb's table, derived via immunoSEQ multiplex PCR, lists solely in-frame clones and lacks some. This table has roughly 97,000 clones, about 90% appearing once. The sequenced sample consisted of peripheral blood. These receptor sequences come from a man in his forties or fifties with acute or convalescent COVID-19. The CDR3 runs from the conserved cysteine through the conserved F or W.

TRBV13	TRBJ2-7	CASSSDRDYEQYF
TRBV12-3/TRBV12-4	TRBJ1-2	CASSLGAYGYTF
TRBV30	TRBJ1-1	CAWSPPGIRGTEAFF
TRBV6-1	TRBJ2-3	CASSEVGGIAGGRDTQYF
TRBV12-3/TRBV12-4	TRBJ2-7	CASKRGPSYEQYF
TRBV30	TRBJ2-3	CAWSFAGGRSTDTQYF
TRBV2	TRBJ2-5	CASSAGLGTQYF
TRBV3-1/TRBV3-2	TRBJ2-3	CASSPRQPTDTQYF
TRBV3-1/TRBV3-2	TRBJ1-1	CASSPKGQGIAEAFF
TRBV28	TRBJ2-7	CASIQPPRLAGSSSYEQYF
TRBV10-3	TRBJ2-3	CAISGLAGAGDTQYF
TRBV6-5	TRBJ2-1	CASRLDRRSYNEQFF
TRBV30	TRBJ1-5	CAWSPGYNQPQHF
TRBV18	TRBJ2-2	CASSPPRGTGELFF
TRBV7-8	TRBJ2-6	CASSPRTDHSGANVLTF
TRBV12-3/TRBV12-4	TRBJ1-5	CASSPSLYQPQHF